This T cell receptor beta chain appears in the sequencing data of a study of cytomegalovirus exposure and HLA in healthy donors. Study information: The approximately 110 validation repertoires and the roughly 700 first-cohort repertoires shared a platform, a later analysis reported. Study-level results: Among TCR beta chains, those listed as cytomegalovirus-associated numbered 164. Most observed TCR sequences were rare, whereas some public TCRs were detected in many donors. First-cohort TCR clusters were later found to tend to co-occur in the 120 or so validation repertoires.

Comment on this clone: Its antigen is undetermined.

TCRdb's copy holds only in-frame clones and misses some; the assay was immunoSEQ multiplex PCR. The profile shows about 150,000 clones, about 86% of them singletons. The CDR3 length is 16 residues. The ends were cut back, 2 bases at V and 1 base at J, with 12 bases in the middle. Germline CDR1 SGHRS, CDR2 YFSETQ. This receptor was taken from a man younger than 35 in good health and CMV-seropositive. The chain combines TRBV5-1 with TRBJ2-2, with D perhaps matching TRBD2 (5 bases). Sequenced input: PBMCs. The CDR3 bases are TGCGCCAGCAGCTTATTCGGGGAAGGGAACACCGGGGAGCTGTTTTTT. Protein sequence: CASSLFGEGNTGELFF.